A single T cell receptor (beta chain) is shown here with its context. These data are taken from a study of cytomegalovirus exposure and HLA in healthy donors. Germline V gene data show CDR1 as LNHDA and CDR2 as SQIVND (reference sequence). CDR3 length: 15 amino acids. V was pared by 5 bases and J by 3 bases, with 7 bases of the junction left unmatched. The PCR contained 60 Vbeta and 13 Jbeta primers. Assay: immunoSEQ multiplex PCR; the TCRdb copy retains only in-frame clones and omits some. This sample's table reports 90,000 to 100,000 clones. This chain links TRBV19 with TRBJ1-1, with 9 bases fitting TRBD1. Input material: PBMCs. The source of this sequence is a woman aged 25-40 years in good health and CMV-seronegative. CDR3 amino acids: CASSGTRQGDTEAFF. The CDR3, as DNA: TGTGCCAGTAGTGGGACTAGACAGGGGGACACTGAAGCTTTCTTT.